This T cell receptor beta chain originates from a study of cytomegalovirus exposure and HLA in healthy donors. Study results and caveats: Reportedly, fewer N-insertions than the approximately 700-donor mean appeared in an Asian-associated ancestry cluster in a later analysis. Highest at DRB1 and lowest at HLA-C, TCR association rates differed among HLA loci in a later analysis.

Use of 60 Vbeta and 13 Jbeta primers characterized the PCR. Methods used by the authors: Approximately 11 million of tens of millions of unique TCR beta chains were shared, per a later count. TCRdb keeps only in-frame clones here, not all; method: immunoSEQ multiplex PCR. V and J calls and clone size are copied from that table; D and trimming were computed from the DNA. The sample includes 150,000 to 200,000 clones, approximately 85% of them seen just once. V lost 6 bases and J 6 bases, leaving 9 bases between the germline ends. This CDR3 spans 12 amino acids. The germline V gene encodes CDR1 SGHAT and CDR2 FQNNGV. Notes on this clone: The target antigen is unknown.

The sequence was obtained from a woman between 45 and 65 years old in good health and CMV-seronegative. The sequenced material came from PBMCs. J is TRBJ2-1 and V is TRBV11-2; tentative D call: TRBD2 (5 bases). This chain's CDR3 is CASRPSSNEQFF. The CDR3 DNA follows: TGTGCCAGCAGACCTAGCTCCAATGAGCAGTTCTTC.